The 30 T cell receptor beta chains below come from one sample, sequenced in a study of T cell changes during pregnancy in multiple sclerosis. Some clones are missing from TCRdb's copy, which holds only in-frame ones; the method was immunoSEQ multiplex PCR. The table lists more than 35,000 clones, about 88% of them singletons. This specimen was CD4+ T cells from peripheral blood mononuclear cells, taken in the first trimester of pregnancy. Receptor source: a female donor with multiple sclerosis, enrolled in a pregnancy study.

The chain is built from TRBV7-2 and TRBJ2-3, with TRBD2 identical over 7 bases. The V gene's germline CDR1 is SGHTA and CDR2 FQGNSA. The V gene end was trimmed by 1 base and the J gene end by 6 bases; junction bases not matched to a gene: 4. The CDR3 extends over 14 amino acids. CDR3 loop: CASSLGNSGDTQYF. CDR3 nucleotide sequence: TGTGCCAGCAGCTTAGGGAATAGCGGGGATACGCAGTATTTT.

The genes are TRBV6-1 and TRBJ2-2; no firm D call. In germline, CDR1 is MNHNS, CDR2 SASEGT. This CDR3 region has 15 residues. Trimming left V 7 bases short and J 0 bases short, with 12 bases between. This chain's CDR3 is CASMRSPSNTGELFF. The DNA of the CDR3 is TGTGCCAGCATGCGGAGCCCCTCGAACACCGGGGAGCTGTTTTTT.

This clone was counted a few times. The chain joins TRBV7-2 to TRBJ1-1; D not certain. Trimming stripped 5 bases from V and 1 base from J, with 17 bases between. The germline CDR1 and CDR2 sequences are SGHTA and FQGNSA. The CDR3 has 16 amino acids. The CDR3 DNA is TGTGCCAGCAGCAGGACTCTAGACCGGGGGAACACTGAAGCTTTCTTT. Translating it yields CASSRTLDRGNTEAFF.

J is TRBJ1-1 and V is TRBV6-5, with a tentative D call TRBD1 (5 bases). Germline V gene lookup returns CDR1 MNHEY and CDR2 SVGAGI. The CDR3 covers 14 residues. Trimming pared 2 bases from V and 3 bases from J, leaving 10 bases between. CDR3 protein: CASSYRQFDTEAFF. Written as DNA, the CDR3 is TGTGCCAGCAGTTACCGACAGTTCGACACTGAAGCTTTCTTT.

The genes are TRBV30 and TRBJ1-3; 7 nucleotides line up with TRBD1. CDR3 size: 14 residues. The germline gives CDR1 GTSNPN, CDR2 SVGIG (reference sequence). V lost 3 bases, J lost 2 bases, and 4 bases stayed unmatched. The DNA of the CDR3 is TGTGCCTGGAGCAGGGGGAGCGCTGGAAACACCATATATTTT. Its protein is CAWSRGSAGNTIYF.

V gene TRBV18 combines with J gene TRBJ2-1; 15 bases are a match to TRBD2. This CDR3 is 19 amino acids long. V lost 3 bases, J lost 0 bases, and 6 bases stayed unmatched. The V gene's germline CDR1 is KGHSH and CDR2 LQKENI. The CDR3 protein is CASSPLGTSGRSSYNEQFF. The CDR3 DNA sequence: TGTGCCAGCTCACCTCTAGGGACTAGCGGGAGGAGCTCCTACAATGAGCAGTTCTTC.

The CDR3 coding sequence is TGTGCCAGCAGCTTCTCGGGCGGGCCCTATGGCTACACCTTC. Protein product: CASSFSGGPYGYTF. The chain couples TRBV5-4 to TRBJ1-2; D gene unclear. The CDR3 sequence is 14 residues long. Germline lookup yields CDR1 SGHNT and CDR2 YYREEE (reference sequence). The ends were cut back, 2 bases at V and 4 bases at J, with 12 bases in the middle.

V gene TRBV19 combines with J gene TRBJ2-1; 7 nucleotides agree with TRBD2. V gave up 5 bases and J gave up 6 bases; unmatched junction bases: 7. CDR3 length: 14 residues. Germline assignment: CDR1 LNHDA and CDR2 SQIVND (reference sequence). CDR3 residues: CASSPRREGNEQFF. The CDR3 DNA sequence: TGTGCCAGTAGTCCTCGCAGGGAGGGCAATGAGCAGTTCTTC.

In this sample, this clone is medium-sized. This chain uses TRBV10-1 with TRBJ1-2; no clear D. Trimming stripped 6 bases from V and 7 bases from J, with 6 bases between. Germline V gene lookup returns CDR1 WNHNN and CDR2 SYGVQD (reference sequence). The CDR3 is 10 amino acids. Here the CDR3 reads CASRASGYTF. CDR3 coding DNA: TGCGCCAGCAGAGCTAGTGGCTACACCTTC.

This clone was found a few times. The V gene is TRBV7-9, the J gene TRBJ2-7, with D perhaps matching TRBD1 (6 bases). The germline V gene encodes CDR1 SEHNR and CDR2 FQNEAQ (reference sequence). This CDR3 comprises 15 residues. V lost 5 bases and J 2 bases, leaving 16 bases between the germline ends. The CDR3 region has the DNA TGTGCCAGCAGCCTCACAGGGATGGCCCCCTACGAGCAGTACTTC. It yields the protein CASSLTGMAPYEQYF.

This sequence joins TRBV2 and TRBJ1-2; a weak D match, TRBD1 (5 bases). Germline V gene sequence: CDR1 SNHLY, CDR2 FYNNEI. The CDR3 sequence is 13 residues long. Trimming pared 8 bases from V and 4 bases from J, leaving 14 bases between. CDR3 loop: CASGGGLGYGYTF. The CDR3 bases are TGTGCCAGCGGGGGGGGACTAGGCTATGGCTACACCTTC.

This rearrangement joins TRBV5-1 to TRBJ2-5; 13 nucleotides match TRBD2. Per germline, CDR1 SGHRS and CDR2 YFSETQ. The CDR3 loop spans 16 amino acids. V was clipped by 0 bases and J by 5 bases; unmatched bases: 4. This CDR3 reads CASSLGTSGGGETQYF. The CDR3 nucleotides are TGCGCCAGCAGCTTGGGGACTAGCGGGGGAGGGGAGACCCAGTACTTC.

The genes are TRBV6-5 and TRBJ1-5; 7 positions match TRBD1. This CDR3 region has 15 residues. Germline V gene lookup returns CDR1 MNHEY and CDR2 SVGAGI. Trimming at V came to 0 bases and at J to 9 bases, leaving 8 bases not matched to a gene. The CDR3 DNA reads as TGTGCCAGCAGTTACTCGGGGACAGATTCGAGGCCCCAGCATTTT. It encodes CASSYSGTDSRPQHF.

The chain has TRBV5-1 and TRBJ2-2; D gene unclear. Germline CDR1 SGHRS, CDR2 YFSETQ. Trimming shortened V by 4 bases and J by 7 bases, and 17 bases separated the two germline ends. The CDR3 extends over 15 amino acids. DNA for the CDR3: TGCGCCAGCAGCCCTAATGTCCCGTCCAACGGGGAGCTGTTTTTT. Its protein product is CASSPNVPSNGELFF.

The rearrangement uses TRBV28 and TRBJ1-1, with TRBD1 identical over 10 bases. The CDR3 extends over 15 amino acids. Trimming removed 3 bases from V and 5 bases from J; junction bases left unmatched: 6. The germline CDR1 and CDR2 sequences are MDHEN and SYDVKM. In nucleotides, the CDR3 is TGTGCCAGCAGTTTTGACAGGGGGCTGGGAACTGAAGCTTTCTTT. Translating gives CASSFDRGLGTEAFF.

This clone was observed a few times. The CDR3, as DNA: TGTGCCAGCAGCTTAGGAGTTAACACTGAAGCTTTCTTT. Amino acid sequence: CASSLGVNTEAFF. V usage is TRBV11-3 and J usage is TRBJ1-1; no reliable D call. Between the trimmed V and J ends, which lost 1 base and 2 bases, there was a span of 5 bases. The germline gives CDR1 SGHNT, CDR2 YENEEA. There are 13 residues in the CDR3.

V is TRBV28 and J is TRBJ1-1; D gene uncertain. The germline V gene has CDR1 MDHEN and CDR2 SYDVKM. The CDR3 is 17 residues long. The ends were cut back, 2 bases at V and 0 bases at J, with 16 bases in the middle. This chain's CDR3 is CASSLKGLRSVNTEAFF. The DNA for the CDR3 is TGTGCCAGCAGTTTAAAAGGACTCCGATCGGTGAACACTGAAGCTTTCTTT.

The rearrangement uses TRBV10-2 and TRBJ2-5; 12 positions match TRBD2. Per germline, CDR1 WSHSY and CDR2 SAAADI. The CDR3 contains 15 residues. Trimming at V came to 4 bases and at J to 2 bases, leaving 2 bases not matched to a gene. The CDR3 reads CASSVGLAGQETQYF. CDR3 bases: TGCGCCAGCAGTGTAGGACTAGCGGGACAAGAGACCCAGTACTTC.

This clone was detected once. J is TRBJ2-5 and V is TRBV5-4, with 8 positions matching TRBD1. Germline trimming cut 4 bases from V and 2 bases from J; bases unmatched to any gene: 10. Germline assignment: CDR1 SGHNT and CDR2 YYREEE (reference sequence). CDR3 size: 16 residues. The CDR3 DNA reads TGTGCCAGCAGCACCCGGGACAGGAGACCTCAAGAGACCCAGTACTTC. As protein: CASSTRDRRPQETQYF.

The rearrangement uses TRBV27 and TRBJ1-6; D remains unclear. Germline CDR1 is MNHEY and CDR2 is SMNVEV (reference sequence). The CDR3 runs 13 residues. Trimming pared 5 bases from V and 7 bases from J, leaving 9 bases between. CDR3 protein: CASSERWNSPLHF. CDR3 nucleotide sequence: TGTGCCAGCAGTGAGAGGTGGAATTCACCCCTCCACTTT.

The V call is TRBV2, the J call TRBJ2-7; a possible D gene is TRBD1 (5 bases). V was shortened by 0 bases and J by 2 bases, with 14 bases between the two germline ends. Germline V gives CDR1 SNHLY, CDR2 FYNNEI. The CDR3 totals 16 residues. As DNA, the CDR3 is TGTGCCAGCAGTGAAGCTGAGCTAGGGGAAACCTACGAGCAGTACTTC. Translating it yields CASSEAELGETYEQYF.

The V and J genes are TRBV6-1 and TRBJ1-1; 8 bases map to TRBD1. CDR1 MNHNS and CDR2 SASEGT come from the germline V gene. With 2 bases clipped from V and 3 bases from J, the junction kept 5 bases outside the gene matches. CDR3 length: 15 amino acids. The CDR3 sequence: CASSETSGGYTEAFF. The CDR3 DNA reads as TGTGCCAGCAGTGAAACTTCAGGGGGCTACACTGAAGCTTTCTTT.

The V call is TRBV1, the J call TRBJ2-6; TRBD1 was called by the table and not checked on the DNA. TRBV1 has pseudogene status. The CDR3 loop spans 18 amino acids. The CDR3, as DNA: TGCACCAGCAGCCAAGATGCGGGACAGGGGGCTGGGGCCAACGTCCTGACTTTC. Its protein is CTSSQDAGQGAGANVLTF.

In this sample, this clone is medium-sized (0.01 to 0.1%). The chain recombines TRBV10-3 with TRBJ2-2, with 11 bases identical to TRBD1. This CDR3 contains 15 residues. CDR1 is ENHRY, CDR2 SYGVKD, per germline. V was clipped by 3 bases and J by 6 bases; unmatched bases: 3. This chain's CDR3 is CAISDRGQGAGELFF. The CDR3 DNA is TGTGCCATCAGTGACCGGGGACAGGGGGCCGGGGAGCTGTTTTTT.

The rearrangement links TRBV28 to TRBJ2-3; tentatively, D is TRBD2 (5 bases). This CDR3 spans 14 amino acids. V was trimmed by 7 bases and J by 8 bases, leaving 19 bases between them. Germline CDR1 and CDR2: MDHEN and SYDVKM. The CDR3 nucleotides read TGTGCCAGCAACCCCGATGGGCGCCGGGGTACGCAGTATTTT. Protein: CASNPDGRRGTQYF.

J is TRBJ1-5 and V is TRBV5-5; a weak D match, TRBD1 (5 bases). V shed 2 bases and J shed 4 bases, with 16 bases lying between them. This CDR3 is 16 amino acids long. Germline assignment: CDR1 SGHKS and CDR2 YYEKEE (reference sequence). CDR3 amino acids: CASSFGGTRGNQPQHF. The CDR3 bases are TGTGCCAGCAGCTTTGGGGGGACCCGGGGGAATCAGCCCCAGCATTTT.

V is TRBV5-5 and J is TRBJ2-7; D might be TRBD2 (6 bases). From germline, CDR1 is SGHKS and CDR2 YYEKEE (reference sequence). The CDR3 contains 15 residues. Trimming left V 1 base short and J 1 base short, with 12 bases between. The CDR3 loop reads CASSLFYAGSYEQYF. The CDR3 region has the DNA TGTGCCAGCAGCTTGTTCTATGCGGGGTCCTACGAGCAGTACTTC.

The chain recombines TRBV5-6 with TRBJ1-6, with D unresolved. Trimming removed 2 bases at V and 4 bases at J, with 10 bases between. CDR1 SGHDT and CDR2 YYEEEE come from the germline V gene. The CDR3 runs to 15 residues. The CDR3 DNA reads TGTGCCAGCAGCTTTGTAGGGAGATATAATTCACCCCTCCACTTT. It yields the protein CASSFVGRYNSPLHF.

The chain has TRBV9 and TRBJ1-3; D gene unclear. Germline values: CDR1 SGDLS, CDR2 YYNGEE. The ends were cut back, 3 bases at V and 4 bases at J, with 5 bases in the middle. The length of the CDR3 is 12 residues. For the CDR3, the DNA is TGTGCCAGCAGCGCGACAGGAAACACCATATATTTT. It codes for CASSATGNTIYF.

This clone occurred a few times. J is TRBJ1-4 and V is TRBV11-1; D gene unclear. Trimming stripped 7 bases from V and 8 bases from J, with 17 bases between. Germline assignment: CDR1 SGHAT and CDR2 FQDESV (reference sequence). CDR3 length: 14 amino acids. CDR3 in DNA: TGTGCCAGCACTCCGGCCAGCGGGAGCGAAAAACTGTTTTTT. Protein sequence: CASTPASGSEKLFF.